This T cell receptor beta chain stems from a study of post-analysis software for immune sequencing data. Study-level background: Clinical courses comprised relapsing-remitting, secondary progressive and progressive-relapsing multiple sclerosis. General observations from the study: F measure grouped same-batch samples tightly together. Comparison with controls showed significantly lower normalized Chao1 diversity in multiple sclerosis patients. Controls showed lower frequencies than patients for several TRBV segments, and TRBV5-6, TRBV5-1 and TRBV20-1 were among these.

Germline V gene sequence: CDR1 SEHNR, CDR2 FQNEAQ (reference sequence). Deletions cut 3 bases from V and 6 bases from J, with 15 bases between. CDR3 length equals 16 residues. TCR beta libraries were prepared from cDNA with unique molecular identifiers. Each batch of roughly 0.95 to 10 million T cells produced 500,000 to 550,000 cDNA molecules. In TCRdb, the PCR reads were re-called with MiXCR into one record per CDR3 protein. The sample holds about 800,000 distinct CDR3 sequences, 30% seen once. Remarks on this clonotype: Its antigen is undetermined.

This chain joins TRBV7-9 and TRBJ1-6; D is undetermined. The TCR was taken from a girl aged 5-17 years with multiple sclerosis. Sequenced: blood. The CDR3 bases are TGTGCCAGCAGCTTCCTCCCCCGGGGTGGTAATTCACCCCTCCACTTT. Protein sequence: CASSFLPRGGNSPLHF.